The following is a T cell receptor (beta chain) sequence with its context. Its antigen is as yet unknown. The source of the sample is a study of cytotoxic CD8 clonotypes in ibrutinib-treated CLL. Overall study results and limits: Baseline levels of clonality went above those of age-matched healthy donors and moved with circulating CD8+ T-cell counts. The clonality rise at ibrutinib response reflected private clonotype expansion.

Sequencing was performed with immunoSEQ multiplex PCR; in TCRdb, only in-frame clones are kept and a portion is missing. The sample includes approximately 84,000 clones, roughly three quarters of them seen just once. Trimming left V 4 bases short and J 3 bases short, with 13 bases between. This CDR3 comprises 14 residues. CDR1 ENHRY and CDR2 SYGVKD come from the germline V gene. The TCR originated in a human donor with chronic lymphocytic leukemia. This chain uses TRBV10-3 with TRBJ2-7; either TRBD1 or TRBD2 may fit D (6 bases each). The sequencing here drew on PBMCs, taken after 12 months of ibrutinib treatment. Written as DNA, the CDR3 is TGTGCCATCAGTGGGGGGCTAGCGAGCTACGAGCAGTACTTC. It codes for CAISGGLASYEQYF.